This T cell receptor (beta chain) is drawn from a study of T cell responses to AZD1222 COVID-19 vaccine. Study-wide points: Seropositive at baseline were only a handful of AZD1222 recipients. Vaccine-associated CD4 TCRs ranged over spike, dominating at 160-218 and 743-854.

Comment on this clone: The antigen remains unidentified.

Sequencing was performed with immunoSEQ multiplex PCR; in TCRdb, only in-frame clones are kept and a portion is missing. Of approximately 170,000 clones in the sample, just over 90% were seen once. Germline-derived CDR1 and CDR2 are SNHLY and FYNNEI. The V end was cut by 8 bases, the J end by 9 bases, with 17 bases between. This CDR3 has 14 amino acids. The sequence was collected from an adult in good health. The input for sequencing was peripheral blood, taken on day 0 of AZD1222 vaccination. The chain couples TRBV2 to TRBJ1-6; possibly TRBD1 for D (6 bases). The CDR3 nucleotides read TGTGCCAGCTTCGGGACACTAAAAGGTTCACCCCTCCACTTT. Protein sequence: CASFGTLKGSPLHF.